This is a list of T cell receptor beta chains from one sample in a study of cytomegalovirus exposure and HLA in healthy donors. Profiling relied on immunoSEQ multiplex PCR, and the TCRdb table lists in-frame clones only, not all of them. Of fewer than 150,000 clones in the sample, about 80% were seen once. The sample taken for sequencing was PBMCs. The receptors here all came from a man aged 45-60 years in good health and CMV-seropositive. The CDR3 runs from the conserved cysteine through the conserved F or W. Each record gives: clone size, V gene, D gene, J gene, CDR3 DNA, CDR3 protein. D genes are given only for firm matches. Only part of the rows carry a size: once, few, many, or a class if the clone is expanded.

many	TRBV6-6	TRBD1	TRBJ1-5	TGTGCCAGCAGCGAGGGACAGGGGCGCATCGATCAGCCCCAGCATTTT	CASSEGQGRIDQPQHF
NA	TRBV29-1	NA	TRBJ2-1	TGCAGCGTTGGAGACCGAGGAGGGGTAGGCTACAATGAGCAGTTCTTC	CSVGDRGGVGYNEQFF
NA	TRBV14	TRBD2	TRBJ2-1	TGTGCCAGCAGCCCCGGGACTAGCGGGAGAGTGAATGAGCAGTTCTTC	CASSPGTSGRVNEQFF
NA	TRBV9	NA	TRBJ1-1	TGTGCCAGCAGCCGGGGTACTGAAGCTTTCTTT	CASSRGTEAFF
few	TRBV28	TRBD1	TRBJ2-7	TGTGCCAGCAGTTTATGGGTGACAGGGACCTACGAGCAGTACTTC	CASSLWVTGTYEQYF
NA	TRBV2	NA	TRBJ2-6	TGTGCCAGCTCACTGGACGGAGGTGGGGCCAACGTCCTGACTTTC	CASSLDGGGANVLTF
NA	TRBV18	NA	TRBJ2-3	TGTGCCAGCTCACGAGCCGGGACTAGCACAGATACGCAGTATTTT	CASSRAGTSTDTQYF
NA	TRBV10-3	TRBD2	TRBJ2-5	TGTGCCATCAGTGAGGCTAGCGGGAGGGGAGAGACCCAGTACTTC	CAISEASGRGETQYF
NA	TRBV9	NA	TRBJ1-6	TGTGCCAGCAGCGTAGAGGAGGAACTCTATTCACCCCTCCACTTT	CASSVEEELYSPLHF
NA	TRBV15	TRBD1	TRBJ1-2	TGTGCCACCAGCTCCCCGACAGGGGGCATTTTTTCTAACTATGGCTACACCTTC	CATSSPTGGIFSNYGYTF
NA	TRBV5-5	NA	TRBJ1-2	TGTGCCAGCAGCCCCCGGGCAGGGGATCGGAATAACTATGGCTACACCTTC	CASSPRAGDRNNYGYTF
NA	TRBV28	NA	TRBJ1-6	TGTGCCAGCAAGAAACCCCATAATCAGGTTGGGTATAATTCACCCCTCCACTTT	CASKKPHNQVGYNSPLHF
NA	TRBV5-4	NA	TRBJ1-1	TGTGCCTCCCGTCGAGGACACCCCAGCCTAACCGACACTGAAGCTTTCTTT	CASRRGHPSLTDTEAFF
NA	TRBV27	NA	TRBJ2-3	TGTGCCAGCAGTTTATACGGGACTCAAACCACAGATACGCAGTATTTT	CASSLYGTQTTDTQYF
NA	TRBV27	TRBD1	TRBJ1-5	TGTGCCAGCAGTTTTTCAGGGGGAGGTCAGCCCCAGCATTTT	CASSFSGGGQPQHF
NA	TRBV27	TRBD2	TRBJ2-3	TGTGCCAGCAGTTTGCTAGCGGGGGCCTTCACAGATACGCAGTATTTT	CASSLLAGAFTDTQYF
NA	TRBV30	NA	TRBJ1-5	TGTGCCTGGAGTACGCAGGGTAATCAGCCCCAGCATTTT	CAWSTQGNQPQHF
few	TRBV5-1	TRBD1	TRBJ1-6	TGCGCCAGCAGCTTGGGACAGGGGGGAACGACCTATAATTCACCCCTCCACTTT	CASSLGQGGTTYNSPLHF
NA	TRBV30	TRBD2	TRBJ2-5	TGTGCCTGGAGTGCCCAGCGGGAGCAGTACTTC	CAWSAQREQYF
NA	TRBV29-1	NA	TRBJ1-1	TGCAGCGTTGAAGACCACAGGTCAGGTGGAACTGAAGCTTTCTTT	CSVEDHRSGGTEAFF
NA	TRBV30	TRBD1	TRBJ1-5	TGTGCCTGGAGTGCAAGGACAGGGGGTCAGCCCCAGCATTTT	CAWSARTGGQPQHF
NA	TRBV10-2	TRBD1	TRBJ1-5	TGCGCCAGCAGTCTAGGACAGGGCGATGTAGGCAATCAGCCCCAGCATTTT	CASSLGQGDVGNQPQHF
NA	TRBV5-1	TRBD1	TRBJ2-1	TGCGCCAGCAGCCTCCGGGACAGCTCCTACAATGAGCAGTTCTTC	CASSLRDSSYNEQFF
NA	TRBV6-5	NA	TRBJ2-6	TGTGCCAGCAGTTACTCCTCGGTCTCTGGGGCCAACGTCCTGACTTTC	CASSYSSVSGANVLTF
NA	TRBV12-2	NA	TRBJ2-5	TGTGCAAGTCGCTTCTCCAAAGAGCGGGAGGGGCACCAAGAGACCCGGTACTTC	CASRFSKEREGHQETRYF
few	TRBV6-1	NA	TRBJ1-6	TGTGCCAGCAGGGAGGGGCTGAGGGCCCTCCACTTT	CASREGLRALHF
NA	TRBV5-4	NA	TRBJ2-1	TGTGCCAGCAGCCCCCAGAGGAATGAGCAGTTCTTC	CASSPQRNEQFF
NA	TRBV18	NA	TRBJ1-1	TGTGCCAGCTCACCCGATAGGACAGTGAACACTGAAGCTTTCTTT	CASSPDRTVNTEAFF
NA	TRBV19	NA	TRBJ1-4	TGTGCCAGTAAACGGGGATCTAGTGTAGCTAATGAAAAACTGTTTTTT	CASKRGSSVANEKLFF
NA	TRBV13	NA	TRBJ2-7	TGTGCCAGCAGCTTAGGGTTCCGGGGTCGGAACGAGCAGTACTTC	CASSLGFRGRNEQYF
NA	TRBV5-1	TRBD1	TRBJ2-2	TGCGCCAGCAGCTTGAGGCCAGGGGGCGGGGAGCTGTTTTTT	CASSLRPGGGELFF
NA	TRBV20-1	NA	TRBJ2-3	TGCAGTGCTAGAGGGCAACGGGGGAAGTATTTT	CSARGQRGKYF
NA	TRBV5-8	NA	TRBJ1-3	TGTGCCAGCAGCTTGTATTCCGGAAACACCATATATTTT	CASSLYSGNTIYF
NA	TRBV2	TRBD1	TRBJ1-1	TGTGCCAGCAGCGGTCGACAGGGCCCCACTGAAGCTTTCTTT	CASSGRQGPTEAFF
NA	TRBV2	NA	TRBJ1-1	TGTGCCAGCAAGCAGAACACTGAAGCTTTCTTT	CASKQNTEAFF
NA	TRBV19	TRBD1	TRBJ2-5	TGTGCCAGTAGTAGACAGGGGCCAGGGGAAGAGACCCAGTACTTC	CASSRQGPGEETQYF
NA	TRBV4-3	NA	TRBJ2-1	TGCGCCAGCAGCCAAGAACGGGGGTGGACCTACAATGAGCAGTTCTTC	CASSQERGWTYNEQFF
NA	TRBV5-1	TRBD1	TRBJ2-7	TGCGCCAGCAGCCCCGGGACAGGTCTAGACGAGCAGTACTTC	CASSPGTGLDEQYF
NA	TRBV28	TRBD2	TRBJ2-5	TGTGCCAGCAGTTCGGGGGCTGCCGGGACTAGCGGGACGGTGGCCCAGTACTTC	CASSSGAAGTSGTVAQYF
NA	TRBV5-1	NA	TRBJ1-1	TGCGCCAGCAGCTTGGTATCCGGCGCGGCCGAGGTTTTCTTT	CASSLVSGAAEVFF
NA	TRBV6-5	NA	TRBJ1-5	TGTGCCAGCAGTTCGGACAGCCGCAATCAGCCCCAGCATTTT	CASSSDSRNQPQHF
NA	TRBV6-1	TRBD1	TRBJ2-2	TGTGCCAGCAGTCCGGGACAGGGGGACACCGGGGAGCTGTTTTTT	CASSPGQGDTGELFF
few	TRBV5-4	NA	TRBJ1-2	TGTGCCAGCAGCTTGGGTATGGGGAGGGATGGCTACACCTTC	CASSLGMGRDGYTF
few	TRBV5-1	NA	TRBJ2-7	TGCGCCAGCAGCTTGGCCTTGGAGAGGGTCTACGAGCAGTACTTC	CASSLALERVYEQYF
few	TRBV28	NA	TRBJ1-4	TGTGCCAGCATTGGCCCGGGTGAAAAACTGTTTTTT	CASIGPGEKLFF
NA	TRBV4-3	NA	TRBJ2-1	TGCGCCAGCAGCCAAGATCGCGAGCGGAATAACAATGAGCAGTTCTTC	CASSQDRERNNNEQFF
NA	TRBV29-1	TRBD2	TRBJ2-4	TGCAGCGCTGAACTAGCGGATGTAGCCAAAAACATTCAGTACTTC	CSAELADVAKNIQYF
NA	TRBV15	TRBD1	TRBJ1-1	TGTGCCACCAGCAGGGAGCTGGGACAGGGGGTCACTGAAGCTTTCTTT	CATSRELGQGVTEAFF
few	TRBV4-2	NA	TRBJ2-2	TGTGCCAGCAGCCCGAGAGACACCGGGGAGCTGTTTTTT	CASSPRDTGELFF
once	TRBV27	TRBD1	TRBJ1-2	TGTGCCAGCAGTCCCGGACAGGGTAACTATGGCTACACCTTC	CASSPGQGNYGYTF
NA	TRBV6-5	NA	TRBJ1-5	TGTGCCAGCAGTTACAACGGACTTAGCAATCAGCCCCAGCATTTT	CASSYNGLSNQPQHF
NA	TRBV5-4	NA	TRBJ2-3	TGTGCCAGCAGCTTGGACAGGGTACCAGATACGCAGTATTTT	CASSLDRVPDTQYF
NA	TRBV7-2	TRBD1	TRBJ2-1	TGTGCCAGCAGCCCCGGGACAGGTGTTTTCCATGAGCAGTTCTTC	CASSPGTGVFHEQFF
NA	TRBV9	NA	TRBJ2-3	TGTGCCAGCAGCTACCATGGGCCCGCAGATACGCAGTATTTT	CASSYHGPADTQYF